One sample yielded the 12 T cell receptor beta chains listed below, sequenced in a study of cytomegalovirus exposure and HLA in healthy donors. With 60 Vbeta and 13 Jbeta primers, the PCR was carried out. TCRdb's table, derived via immunoSEQ multiplex PCR, lists solely in-frame clones and lacks some. The sample includes about 82,000 clones, about 80% of them seen just once. Source material: PBMCs. The origin of the receptors is a man between 45 and 60 years old in good health and CMV-seronegative.

This clone showed up just a few times. J is TRBJ1-5 and V is TRBV4-3; D is undetermined. V was clipped by 0 bases and J by 4 bases, with 10 bases between them. CDR3 length equals 15 residues. In germline, CDR1 is LGHNA, CDR2 YSLEER. CDR3 protein: CASSQDGLRNQPQHF. CDR3 bases: TGCGCCAGCAGCCAAGACGGTCTTCGAAATCAGCCCCAGCATTTT.

CDR3 in DNA: TGTGCCAGGCGGAGGGGGCGCGATTCACCCCTCCACTTT. The encoded protein is CARRRGRDSPLHF. This sequence joins TRBV2 and TRBJ1-6; 7 bases align to TRBD1. The CDR3 consists of 13 residues. The V and J ends lost 9 bases and 8 bases, in that order; junction bases with no gene match: 7. Germline V lookup: CDR1 SNHLY, CDR2 FYNNEI. Full variable domain (remainder filled in from reference TRBV2 and TRBJ1-6): EPEVTQTPSHQVTQMGQEVILRCVPISNHLYFYWYRQILGQKVEFLVSFYNNEISEKSEIFDDQFSVERPDGSNFTLKIRSTKLEDSAMYFCARRRGRDSPLHFGNGTRLTVT.

This sequence joins TRBV6-6 and TRBJ2-4; possibly TRBD1 for D (6 bases). CDR3 length equals 14 residues. Germline values: CDR1 MNHNY, CDR2 SVGAGI (reference sequence). V was pared by 7 bases and J by 9 bases, with 19 bases between. CDR3 loop: CASMLDRINPIQYF. The CDR3 bases are TGTGCCAGCATGCTCGACAGGATCAACCCCATTCAGTACTTC.

This clone showed up just once. The V and J genes are TRBV25-1 and TRBJ1-2, with 7 bases aligning to TRBD1. J lost 2 bases, V lost 4 bases, and 1 base had no gene match. The CDR3 is made up of 13 amino acids. Germline CDR1 reads MGHDK; CDR2 reads SYGVNS. The CDR3 DNA reads TGTGCCAGCAGTGCGGGACAGAACTATGGCTACACCTTC. The encoded protein is CASSAGQNYGYTF.

The chain carries TRBV30 and TRBJ1-6, with 8 bases identical to TRBD1. This CDR3 contains 14 residues. Losses at the gene ends were 7 bases for V and 2 bases for J; bases not matched to a gene: 4. Germline V CDR1 and CDR2: GTSNPN, SVGIG (reference sequence). In nucleotides, the CDR3 is TGTGCCTTAATGGACAGGGCCTATAATTCACCCCTCCACTTT. Translated, it gives CALMDRAYNSPLHF.

The chain links TRBV19 to TRBJ2-3; maybe TRBD1 (6 bases). The germline V and J ends were trimmed by 4 bases and 14 bases, with 22 bases remaining between them. CDR1 is LNHDA, CDR2 SQIVND, per germline (reference sequence). This CDR3 is built from 14 residues. The DNA for the CDR3 is TGTGCCAGTAGTAAGCCAGGGGTTTTGGTAGCCTTGTATTTT. Translated, it gives CASSKPGVLVALYF.

This chain uses TRBV30 with TRBJ2-7; D gene uncertain. This CDR3 comprises 11 residues. CDR1 is GTSNPN, CDR2 SVGIG, per germline (reference sequence). With 3 bases removed from V and 4 bases from J, the gap between germline ends came to 7 bases. The CDR3 loop is CAWSARYEQYF. The DNA for the CDR3 is TGTGCCTGGAGCGCTAGGTACGAGCAGTACTTC.

The chain uses TRBV12-5 and TRBJ1-1; D is unresolved. Germline V lookup: CDR1 LGHNT, CDR2 FRNRAP. The CDR3 totals 18 residues. V lost 0 bases, J lost 8 bases, and 25 bases lay in between. The DNA of the CDR3 is TGTGCTAGTGGTTTGGTATCTCTCTGGGAGAAAAGGCCACTGGAAGCTTTCTTT. This gives the protein CASGLVSLWEKRPLEAFF.

This clone has a single count. This rearrangement joins TRBV7-2 to TRBJ2-6; tentative D call: TRBD1 (5 bases). V was pared by 1 base and J by 3 bases, with 7 bases between. The CDR3 has 15 amino acids. The V gene's germline CDR1 is SGHTA and CDR2 FQGNSA. The DNA for the CDR3 is TGTGCCAGCAGCTTAGGACAGTTTGGGGCCAACGTCCTGACTTTC. This encodes CASSLGQFGANVLTF.

The chain has TRBV7-9 and TRBJ2-1, with D possibly matching TRBD1 (5 bases). This CDR3 has 16 residues. V lost 5 bases and J lost 12, with 26 bases in between. Germline V gene sequence: CDR1 SEHNR, CDR2 FQNEAQ (reference sequence). CDR3 loop: CASSPWGRPSSVGQFF. In DNA, the CDR3 is TGTGCCAGCAGCCCTTGGGGCAGGCCGTCGTCAGTGGGGCAGTTCTTC.

The chain has TRBV5-1 and TRBJ2-1; the match to TRBD1 covers 9 bases. The CDR3 spans 14 residues. The germline gives CDR1 SGHRS, CDR2 YFSETQ. V shed 0 bases, J shed 7 bases, and the junction held 2 bases outside the gene matches. The CDR3 DNA reads as TGCGCCAGCAGCTTGGGGGGACAGGGTAATGAGCAGTTCTTC. This codes for CASSLGGQGNEQFF.

The chain carries TRBV27 and TRBJ2-7; the D gene is possibly TRBD2 (5 bases). This CDR3 is 13 amino acids long. Germline V gives CDR1 MNHEY, CDR2 SMNVEV (reference sequence). Trimming removed 5 bases from V and 4 bases from J, with 12 bases in between. The CDR3 DNA is TGTGCCAGCAGTCTCGGGGATCTGTACGAGCAGTACTTC. It codes for CASSLGDLYEQYF.